Here is one TCR beta chain with its context. Its target is unknown. The entry originates in a study of neurological immune-mediated disorders. Study results and caveats: The absence of any CDR3 amino acid sequence shared by expanded clones across subjects suggests that repertoires were private in all groups. The level of TCR clonal expansion was highest in patients with HTLV-1-associated myelopathy and lowest in multiple sclerosis, where it fell below the level seen in healthy controls.

Unsorted libraries were generated from 2 million PBMCs held at -80 degrees C. It was by 5'RACE with 10-nucleotide random UMIs that the cDNA was made. A single record per CDR3 protein comes from TCRdb applying MiXCR to the 5' RACE reads. Of roughly 50,000 distinct CDR3 sequences in the sample, 10% were seen once. The TCR comes from a man between 65 and 85 years old with HTLV-1-associated myelopathy (HAM/TSP). Sequencing was performed on PBMCs.

The CDR3 region has the DNA TGCAGCCGCCGTCCGGCGGGGGGTGACAATGAGCAGTTCTTC. This encodes CSRRPAGGDNEQFF. This rearrangement joins TRBV20-1 to TRBJ2-1; the match to TRBD2 covers 8 bases. The CDR3 is 14 amino acids. The germline gives CDR1 DFQATT, CDR2 SNEGSKA (reference sequence).